This T cell receptor (beta chain) was obtained from a study of blood T cell repertoires in COVID-19. This CDR3 comprises 15 residues. V dropped 0 bases and J dropped 4 bases, with 12 bases sitting between them. The V gene's germline CDR1 is MDHEN and CDR2 SYDVKM. In the authors' workflow: Estimation of nucleated cell counts was performed using reference gene primer amplification. The protocol was immunoSEQ multiplex PCR, while the TCRdb copy is restricted to in-frame clones and leaves out a portion. From that table come the V and J calls and clone size; the DNA was used to work out D and trimming. The profile covers approximately 44,000 clones, with over 85% appearing a single time and under 35% taken by the ten largest.

The chain uses TRBV28 and TRBJ1-2, with D possibly matching TRBD1 (5 bases). The sequence was collected from a woman aged 80 or over with acute or convalescent COVID-19. The specimen was peripheral blood. The CDR3 DNA reads as TGTGCCAGCAGTTTATGGGTCGGGGGAGGCTATGGCTACACCTTC. Its translation: CASSLWVGGGYGYTF.